Below, one T cell receptor (beta chain) is given with its context. Its antigen is undetermined. This specimen belongs to a study of Graves' ophthalmopathy and Graves' hyperthyroidism. Moderate-to-severe activity, CAS at least 3, NOSPECS at least 4 and duration under 3 months characterized donors with ophthalmopathy. Patients were left out if they had other autoimmune diseases, uncontrolled infections, pregnancy or lactation. Study-wide results and caveats: Also, most clonotypes expanded in the thyroid above 0.001 frequency appeared in blood. Separation of ophthalmopathy from stable hyperthyroidism was achieved by a 13-signature model, at 85% to 90% sensitivity and roughly 81% specificity.

RNA served as the template for amplifying TCR beta CDR3 regions. The workflow started with a first-round RT-PCR run with HTBI primers and then moved on to a second-round multiplex PCR. A single record per CDR3 protein comes from TCRdb applying MiXCR to the multiplex PCR reads. This sample has under 250,000 distinct CDR3 sequences, with roughly 21% found just once. In germline, CDR1 is LNHDA, CDR2 SQIVND (reference sequence). The CDR3 is 18 amino acids. Trimming removed 5 bases from V and 7 bases from J; junction bases left unmatched: 20. This sequence was found in a woman aged 45-59 years with Graves' ophthalmopathy. Sequencing was carried out using peripheral blood. The rearrangement uses TRBV19 and TRBJ1-1; the match to TRBD1 covers 9 bases. CDR3 bases: TGTGCCAGTAGTTTATACACACAGGGGGCGCGGCGCGGGAATGAAGCTTTCTTT. Translating gives CASSLYTQGARRGNEAFF.